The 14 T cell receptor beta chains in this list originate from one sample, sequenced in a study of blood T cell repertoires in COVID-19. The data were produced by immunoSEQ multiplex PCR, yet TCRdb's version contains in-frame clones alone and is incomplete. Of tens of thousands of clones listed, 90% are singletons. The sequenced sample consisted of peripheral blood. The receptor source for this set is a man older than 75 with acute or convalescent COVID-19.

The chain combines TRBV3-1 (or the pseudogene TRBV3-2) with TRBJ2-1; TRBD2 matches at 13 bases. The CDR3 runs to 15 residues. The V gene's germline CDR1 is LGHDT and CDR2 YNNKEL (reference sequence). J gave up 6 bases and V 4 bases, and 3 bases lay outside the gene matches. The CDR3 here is CASSLGTSGVNEQFF. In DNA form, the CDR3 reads TGTGCCAGCAGCCTCGGGACTAGCGGGGTCAATGAGCAGTTCTTC.

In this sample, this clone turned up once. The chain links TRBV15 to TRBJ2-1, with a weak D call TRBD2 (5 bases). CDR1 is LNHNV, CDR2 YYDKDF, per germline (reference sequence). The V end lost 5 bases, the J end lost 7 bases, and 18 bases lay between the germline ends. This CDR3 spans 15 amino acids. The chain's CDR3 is CATSYRMGENNEQFF. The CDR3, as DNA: TGTGCCACCAGCTATAGGATGGGAGAAAATAATGAGCAGTTCTTC. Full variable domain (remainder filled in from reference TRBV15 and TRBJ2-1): DAMVIQNPRYQVTQFGKPVTLSCSQTLNHNVMYWYQQKSSQAPKLLFHYYDKDFNNEADTPDNFQSRRPNTSFCFLDIRSPGLGDTAMYLCATSYRMGENNEQFFGPGTRLTVL.

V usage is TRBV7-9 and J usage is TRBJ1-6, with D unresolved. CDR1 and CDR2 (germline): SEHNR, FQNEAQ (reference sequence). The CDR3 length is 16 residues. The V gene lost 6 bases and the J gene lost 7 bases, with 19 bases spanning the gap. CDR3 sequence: CASSLHGVRTNSPLHF. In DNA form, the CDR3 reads TGTGCCAGCAGTCTCCACGGGGTCAGAACAAATTCACCCCTCCACTTT.

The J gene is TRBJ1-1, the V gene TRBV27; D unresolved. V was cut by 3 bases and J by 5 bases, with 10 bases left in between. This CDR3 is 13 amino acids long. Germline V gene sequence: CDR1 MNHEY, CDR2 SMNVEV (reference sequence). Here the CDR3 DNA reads TGTGCCAGCAGTTTTGAAGGGAGGACTGAAGCTTTCTTT. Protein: CASSFEGRTEAFF.

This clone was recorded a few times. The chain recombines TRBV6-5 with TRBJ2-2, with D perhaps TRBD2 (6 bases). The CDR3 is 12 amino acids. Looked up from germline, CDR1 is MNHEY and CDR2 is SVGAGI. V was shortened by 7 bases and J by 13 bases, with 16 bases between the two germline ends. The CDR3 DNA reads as TGTGCCAGCACGGCGGGGCGAGGAGGGCTGTTTTTT. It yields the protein CASTAGRGGLFF.

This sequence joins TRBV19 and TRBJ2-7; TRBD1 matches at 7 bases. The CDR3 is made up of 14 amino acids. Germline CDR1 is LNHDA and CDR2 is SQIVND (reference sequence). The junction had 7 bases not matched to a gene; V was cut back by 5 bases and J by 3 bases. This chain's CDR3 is CASSEGQLDYEQYF. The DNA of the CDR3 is TGTGCCAGTAGTGAGGGACAGCTGGACTACGAGCAGTACTTC.

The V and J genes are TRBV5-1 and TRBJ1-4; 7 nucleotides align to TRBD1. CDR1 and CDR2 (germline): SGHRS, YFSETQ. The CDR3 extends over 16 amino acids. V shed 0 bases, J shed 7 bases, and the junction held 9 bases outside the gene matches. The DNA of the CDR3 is TGCGCCAGCAGCTTGGCCCCCGGGACAGTAATTGAAAAACTGTTTTTT. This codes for CASSLAPGTVIEKLFF.

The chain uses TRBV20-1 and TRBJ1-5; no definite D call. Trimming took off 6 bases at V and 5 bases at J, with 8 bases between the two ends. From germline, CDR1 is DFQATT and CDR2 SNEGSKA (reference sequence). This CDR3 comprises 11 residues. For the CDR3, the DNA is TGCAGTGCGAGCCAGGATCAGCCCCAGCATTTT. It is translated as CSASQDQPQHF.

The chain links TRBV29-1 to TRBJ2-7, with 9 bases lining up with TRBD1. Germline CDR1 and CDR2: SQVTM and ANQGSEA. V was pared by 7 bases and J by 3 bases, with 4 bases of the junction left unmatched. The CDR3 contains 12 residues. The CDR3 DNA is TGCAGCGGAGTGGGACAGGGCTACGAGCAGTACTTC. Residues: CSGVGQGYEQYF.

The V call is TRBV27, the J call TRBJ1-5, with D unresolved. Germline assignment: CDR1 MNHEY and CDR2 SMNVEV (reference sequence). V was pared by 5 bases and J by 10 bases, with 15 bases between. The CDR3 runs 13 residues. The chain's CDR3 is CASSGAYRGPQHF. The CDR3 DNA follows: TGTGCCAGCAGTGGAGCTTACCGGGGACCCCAGCATTTT.

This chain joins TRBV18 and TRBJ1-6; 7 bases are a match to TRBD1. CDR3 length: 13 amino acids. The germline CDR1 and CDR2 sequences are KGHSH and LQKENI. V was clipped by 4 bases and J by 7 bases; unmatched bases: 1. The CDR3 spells CASSLDRNSPLHF. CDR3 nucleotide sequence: TGTGCCAGCTCACTGGACAGGAATTCACCCCTCCACTTT.

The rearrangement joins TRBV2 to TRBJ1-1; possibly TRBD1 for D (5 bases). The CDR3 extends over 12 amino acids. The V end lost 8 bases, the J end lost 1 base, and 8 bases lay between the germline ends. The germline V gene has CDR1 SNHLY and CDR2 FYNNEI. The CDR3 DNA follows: TGTGCCAGCCGAGGACAGAACACTGAAGCTTTCTTT. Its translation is CASRGQNTEAFF. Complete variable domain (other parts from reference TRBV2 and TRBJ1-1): EPEVTQTPSHQVTQMGQEVILRCVPISNHLYFYWYRQILGQKVEFLVSFYNNEISEKSEIFDDQFSVERPDGSNFTLKIRSTKLEDSAMYFCASRGQNTEAFFGQGTRLTVV.

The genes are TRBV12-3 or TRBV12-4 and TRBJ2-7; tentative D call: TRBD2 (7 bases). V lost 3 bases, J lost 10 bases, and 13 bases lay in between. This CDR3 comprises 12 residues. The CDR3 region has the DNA TGTGCCAGCAGTTTTGGGGGGGGGCCCCAGTACTTC. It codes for CASSFGGGPQYF.

Written as DNA, the CDR3 is TGTGCCAGCAGCCCAGCGGGGGCCCATGTGAATGAGCAGTTCTTC. Its protein product is CASSPAGAHVNEQFF. The rearrangement links TRBV7-9 to TRBJ2-1; 8 nucleotides match TRBD2. This CDR3 region has 15 residues. V trimming: 5 bases; J trimming: 7 bases; junction bases outside the gene matches: 10. CDR1 is SEHNR, CDR2 FQNEAQ, per germline (reference sequence). Looking up the rest from reference TRBV7-9 and TRBJ2-1 gives the full variable domain: DTGVSQNPRHKITKRGQNVTFRCDPISEHNRLYWYRQTLGQGPEFLTYFQNEAQLEKSRLLSDRFSAERPKGSFSTLEIQRTEQGDSAMYLCASSPAGAHVNEQFFGPGTRLTVL.